The rows below give T cell receptor beta chains drawn from one sample of a study of blood T cell repertoires in COVID-19. TCRdb's copy holds only in-frame clones and misses some; the assay was immunoSEQ multiplex PCR. The data hold approximately 280,000 clones, with 65% to 90% observed a single time. Sequencing input: peripheral blood. The receptors here all came from a man over 45 with active or convalescent COVID-19. CDR3s include the opening cysteine and the closing phenylalanine or tryptophan. Fields, in order: CDR3 length, D gene, V gene, J gene, clone size, CDR3 protein, CDR3 DNA. D genes are given only for firm matches. Size values are once, few and many counts, or a class for expanded clones, and some rows have none.

15	TRBD2	TRBV7-3	TRBJ2-4	-	CASSWSGRTKNIQYF	TGTGCCAGCAGCTGGAGCGGGAGAACCAAAAACATTCAGTACTTC
16	TRBD1	TRBV19	TRBJ2-2	-	CASSPGTGGYTGELFF	TGTGCCAGTAGTCCCGGGACAGGGGGCTACACCGGGGAGCTGTTTTTT
14	-	TRBV30	TRBJ2-7	-	CAWSVPQGYYEQYF	TGTGCCTGGAGTGTCCCACAGGGTTACTACGAGCAGTACTTC
17	-	TRBV18	TRBJ1-1	-	CASSPRTGWRDTAEAFF	TGTGCCAGCTCACCCCGAACAGGATGGCGAGACACTGCTGAAGCTTTCTTT
15	-	TRBV3-1/TRBV3-2	TRBJ2-1	-	CASSQDPRSNNEQFF	TGTGCCAGCAGCCAAGATCCTCGCTCTAACAATGAGCAGTTCTTC
14	-	TRBV6-5	TRBJ1-1	-	CASSPLEVNTEAFF	TGTGCCAGCAGCCCCCTGGAGGTGAACACTGAAGCTTTCTTT
15	TRBD1	TRBV30	TRBJ2-2	-	CAWAGGYTNTGELFF	TGTGCCTGGGCAGGGGGCTACACGAACACCGGGGAGCTGTTTTTT
15	TRBD1	TRBV4-3	TRBJ1-6	once	CASSLTGTDNSPLHF	TGCGCCAGCAGCCTCACCGGGACAGATAATTCACCCCTCCACTTT
16	-	TRBV28	TRBJ1-6	-	CASSYTGSSYNSPLHF	TGTGCCAGCAGTTATACAGGGAGCTCCTATAATTCACCCCTCCACTTT
15	TRBD2	TRBV4-3	TRBJ2-7	-	CASSQDASGPYEQYF	TGCGCCAGCAGCCAAGACGCTAGCGGACCCTACGAGCAGTACTTC
15	TRBD2	TRBV6-1	TRBJ2-3	-	CASSDTGLAWTTQYF	TGTGCCAGCAGTGACACGGGACTAGCCTGGACTACGCAGTATTTT
14	TRBD1	TRBV6-5	TRBJ1-2	-	CASRDRGTGYGYTF	TGTGCCAGCAGGGACAGGGGGACTGGCTATGGCTACACCTTC
13	-	TRBV25-1	TRBJ1-3	-	CASSELDRNTIYF	TGTGCCAGCAGTGAACTTGACAGAAACACCATATATTTT
14	-	TRBV5-4	TRBJ1-5	-	CASSLKGSNQPQHF	TGTGCCAGCAGCTTGAAGGGGAGCAATCAGCCCCAGCATTTT
13	-	TRBV6-5	TRBJ1-5	-	CASRGVGNQPQHF	TGTGCCAGCCGCGGGGTGGGGAATCAGCCCCAGCATTTT
11	-	TRBV2	TRBJ2-1	-	CASKIEAAQFF	TGTGCCAGCAAGATCGAGGCAGCGCAGTTCTTC
16	TRBD1	TRBV5-1	TRBJ2-5	-	CASSFGTASLQETQYF	TGCGCCAGCAGCTTCGGGACAGCCAGTCTCCAAGAGACCCAGTACTTC
14	-	TRBV28	TRBJ2-4	-	CASSSGLAKNIQYF	TGTGCCAGCAGTTCAGGGCTGGCCAAAAACATTCAGTACTTC
15	TRBD2	TRBV4-2	TRBJ2-5	-	CASSQVTSAQETQYF	TGTGCCAGCAGCCAAGTGACTAGCGCGCAAGAGACCCAGTACTTC
14	-	TRBV2	TRBJ2-1	once	CASVLLAGSNEQFF	TGTGCCAGCGTCCTCTTGGCAGGTTCCAATGAGCAGTTCTTC
15	TRBD1	TRBV15	TRBJ2-2	-	CATSTGTGATGELFF	TGTGCCACCAGCACCGGGACAGGGGCCACCGGGGAGCTGTTTTTT
15	TRBD2	TRBV7-6	TRBJ2-1	-	CASSPLAGEYNEQFF	TGTGCCAGCAGCCCCCTAGCGGGGGAGTACAATGAGCAGTTCTTC
13	TRBD2	TRBV19	TRBJ2-7	-	CATRGSGVYEQYF	TGTGCCACCCGTGGGAGCGGGGTATACGAGCAGTACTTC
17	-	TRBV2	TRBJ2-6	-	CASLGGGSRTGANVLTF	TGTGCCAGCTTAGGAGGGGGCAGTAGAACTGGGGCCAACGTCCTGACTTTC
15	TRBD1	TRBV28	TRBJ1-5	-	CASSRNRGRDQPQHF	TGTGCCAGCAGCCGGAACAGGGGGCGCGATCAGCCCCAGCATTTT
16	TRBD2	TRBV3-1/TRBV3-2	TRBJ2-3	-	CASSLRLAGVLDTQYF	TGTGCCAGCAGCCTAAGACTAGCGGGAGTCTTAGATACGCAGTATTTT
15	TRBD2	TRBV4-3	TRBJ2-7	-	CASSQELAGSYEQYF	TGCGCCAGCAGCCAAGAGTTAGCGGGGAGCTACGAGCAGTACTTC
17	TRBD1	TRBV29-1	TRBJ2-1	-	CSVETARGTGVYNEQFF	TGCAGCGTTGAAACGGCCCGTGGGACAGGGGTCTACAATGAGCAGTTCTTC
12	-	TRBV7-2	TRBJ1-1	-	CASSLGGRRAFF	TGTGCCAGCAGCTTAGGAGGCCGTAGGGCTTTCTTT
13	-	TRBV5-6	TRBJ1-5	few	CASATGVNQPQHF	TGTGCCAGCGCCACGGGAGTCAATCAGCCCCAGCATTTT
15	TRBD1	TRBV29-1	TRBJ1-1	-	CSGRPGQLANTEAFF	TGCAGCGGACGCCCGGGACAGCTCGCTAACACTGAAGCTTTCTTT
12	-	TRBV11-2	TRBJ2-1	-	CASSLFDNEQFF	TGTGCCAGCAGCCTATTCGACAATGAGCAGTTCTTC
16	-	TRBV7-9	TRBJ2-2	-	CASSLQGSANTGELFF	TGTGCCAGCAGCTTGCAGGGGAGTGCGAACACCGGGGAGCTGTTTTTT
17	TRBD1	TRBV7-9	TRBJ1-1	-	CASSDPGTGKSGTEAFF	TGTGCCAGCAGCGATCCCGGGACAGGGAAGTCGGGCACTGAAGCTTTCTTT
15	TRBD1	TRBV7-2	TRBJ2-5	-	CASSLDRGLQETQYF	TGTGCCAGCAGCTTAGACAGGGGGCTCCAAGAGACCCAGTACTTC
15	TRBD2	TRBV28	TRBJ2-7	-	CASSLSAGGPPEQYF	TGTGCCAGCAGTTTATCCGCGGGAGGGCCTCCCGAGCAGTACTTC
15	TRBD2	TRBV7-2	TRBJ2-3	-	CASSLEGGRTDTQYF	TGTGCCAGCAGCTTAGAGGGCGGGAGAACAGATACGCAGTATTTT
15	-	TRBV15	TRBJ1-6	once	CATSIGTFGNSPLHF	TGTGCCACCAGCATCGGGACATTCGGCAATTCACCCCTCCACTTT
15	TRBD1	TRBV9	TRBJ1-5	-	CASGPGTGPSSPQHF	TGTGCCAGCGGGCCCGGGACAGGTCCATCCTCGCCCCAGCATTTT
13	-	TRBV7-3	TRBJ2-5	once	CASSLSPTGTQYF	TGTGCCAGCAGCTTAAGCCCTACGGGGACCCAGTACTTC
16	TRBD2	TRBV4-1	TRBJ2-1	-	CASSQGTSGKYNEQFF	TGCGCCAGCAGCCAAGGGACTAGCGGGAAATACAATGAGCAGTTCTTC
13	-	TRBV7-2	TRBJ1-3	-	CASSLEAGDTIYF	TGTGCCAGCAGCTTAGAGGCAGGGGACACCATATATTTT
15	TRBD2	TRBV9	TRBJ2-5	-	CASSMLAGGSETQYF	TGTGCCAGCAGCATGCTAGCGGGAGGGAGTGAGACCCAGTACTTC
17	TRBD2	TRBV6-2/TRBV6-3	TRBJ2-7	-	CASSYQRGLAGSYEQYF	TGTGCCAGCAGTTACCAAAGGGGCCTAGCGGGATCCTACGAGCAGTACTTC
17	TRBD1	TRBV7-9	TRBJ1-3	-	CASSWGDRQFSGNTIYF	TGTGCCAGCAGCTGGGGGGACAGGCAATTCTCTGGAAACACCATATATTTT
12	-	TRBV7-9	TRBJ1-1	-	CASSFPGGEAFF	TGTGCCAGCAGCTTCCCCGGGGGTGAAGCTTTCTTT
14	-	TRBV5-4	TRBJ2-7	-	CASSLGSLTYEQYF	TGTGCCAGCAGCTTGGGCAGTTTAACCTACGAGCAGTACTTC
14	TRBD2	TRBV25-1	TRBJ2-1	-	CASRPGLAVNEQFF	TGTGCCAGCAGGCCGGGACTAGCTGTGAATGAGCAGTTCTTC
14	TRBD2	TRBV25-1	TRBJ2-7	-	CASRGTSGPYEQYF	TGTGCCAGCAGGGGGACTAGCGGCCCCTACGAGCAGTACTTC
16	TRBD2	TRBV10-3	TRBJ2-7	few	CAISESVAGASYEQYF	TGTGCCATCAGTGAGTCAGTAGCGGGAGCCTCCTACGAGCAGTACTTC
15	TRBD2	TRBV24-1	TRBJ2-3	-	CATSVLWGGTDTQYF	TGTGCCACCAGTGTACTCTGGGGGGGGACAGATACGCAGTATTTT
15	-	TRBV6-6	TRBJ1-1	-	CASSKAPGKNTEAFF	TGTGCCAGCAGTAAAGCCCCCGGGAAGAACACTGAAGCTTTCTTT
13	TRBD1	TRBV7-3	TRBJ1-1	-	CASSTGTGGEAFF	TGTGCCAGCAGCACGGGGACAGGGGGTGAAGCTTTCTTT
15	TRBD2	TRBV9	TRBJ2-3	-	CASSATGLAVDTQYF	TGTGCCAGCAGCGCAACGGGACTAGCCGTAGATACGCAGTATTTT
15	TRBD1	TRBV28	TRBJ1-5	-	CASSLTGGGEQPQHF	TGTGCCAGCAGCCTGACAGGGGGTGGGGAGCAGCCCCAGCATTTT